The present TCR beta chain was sequenced within a study of T cell repertoires in cytomegalovirus infection. Overall study: CMV infection plus the matching HLA type was flagged by public TCR beta signatures. General study results and limits: What dominated the ex vivo response were HLA-C-restricted CMV-specific TCR beta clonotypes.

A remark on this clonotype: Its specificity is not known. A junction boundary mismatches the germline segment, possibly from a read error.

MiXCR, applied by TCRdb to the reads, yields one record per CDR3 protein. This sample yields around 190,000 distinct CDR3 sequences, of which 14% are seen a single time; 27% belongs to the top ten. This receptor was identified in a human donor in good health (CMV status not recorded). Some clones in this sample may be carry-over from other donors' samples. Sequenced: PBMCs.

The CDR3 loop reads CASSLWIGQETQYF. CDR3 sequence (DNA): TGTGCTAGCAGCTTATGGATTGGGCAAGAGACCCAGTACTTC. This sequence joins TRBV11-2 and TRBJ2-5; D gene unclear. The germline gives CDR1 SGHAT, CDR2 FQNNGV. This CDR3 is 14 amino acids long.